This T cell receptor beta chain was obtained from a study of T-cell reconstitution after alpha-beta-depleted transplantation in children (TCRdb year 2016). The study in broad terms: Using TCR repertoire profiling, the study followed T-cell immune reconstitution in a quantitative way in children after TCRalphabeta/CD19-depleted allogeneic hematopoietic cell transplantation.

Overall study results and their limits: About two months after transplant, the apparently early recovery of alphabetaT-cell counts reportedly depended on just several hundred clones that had expanded rapidly and came from non-depleted graft cells. Hyperexpanded clone frequencies declined over subsequent months; after one year, T-cell counts and TCRbeta diversity were mostly attributed to newly produced T cells. The high TCRbeta diversity at day 60 in some patients was ascribed to recipient T cells and intrathymic progenitors that had survived conditioning.

The library was generated by PCR. These reads were obtained on an Illumina HiSeq 2500. Molecular barcoding was employed in the preparation of TCR libraries, with unique molecular identifiers being used to normalize TCRbeta repertoire quantification. Using fastp at Q25 and MiXCR, TCRdb reprocessed the public reads and kept productive beta chains. CDR3 protein sequences are deduplicated, and each keeps its most common genes and DNA. The sample includes around 78,000 distinct CDR3 sequences, with roughly 14% observed a single time. 27% of the sample is in the top ten clones. The CDR3 runs 9 residues from the cysteine to the phenylalanine. Only the CDR3 DNA is retained, 27 bases long and in frame from the first base. The germline V gene (reference sequence) gives CDR1 as MNHEY and CDR2 as SMNVEV. To note about this clonotype: It has no known antigen specificity. Compared with germline, one end of the junction differs, possibly owing to a read error.

The treatment or condition label of this sample denotes: allogeneic hematopoietic cell transplantation with graft depleted of TCRalphabeta T cells and CD19 B cells. TCRalphabeta/CD19-depleted allogeneic hematopoietic cell grafts were given to the transplant recipients, all of whom were children. Recombination connected TRBV27 to TRBJ2-4, with a tentative D gene TRBD2 over 6 matching bases. Sequenced material: PBMCs, mostly from graft donor cells, taken 180 days after TCRalphabeta/CD19-depleted stem cell transplant. The sequence was obtained from a male patient between 2 and 10 years old who had a stem cell transplant for acute lymphoblastic leukemia, so the T cells may come from the graft donor. The CDR3 region has the sequence CATGRPQVF. In nucleotide form, the sequence is TGTGCCACTGGGAGGCCGCAAGTCTTC.